These 27 T cell receptor beta chains were all obtained from the same sample, sequenced in a study of shared clonotypes between healthy human individuals. This table comes from immunoSEQ multiplex PCR, and its TCRdb copy is limited to in-frame clones, with some not included. The sample carries 180,000 or so clones, over 80% recorded once. The sequenced material came from naive CD4+ T cells sorted from blood. Subset defined: CD45RA+ positively selected. All receptors come from a woman under 40 in good health.

The chain is built from TRBV27 and TRBJ1-1, with D possibly being TRBD1 (6 bases). Per the germline V gene, CDR1 is MNHEY and CDR2 is SMNVEV (reference sequence). The CDR3 has 13 amino acids. V shed 5 bases and J shed 11 bases, with 18 bases lying between them. CDR3 amino acids: CASSGYREGRAFF. The DNA of the CDR3 is TGTGCCAGCAGTGGTTACAGGGAGGGTAGGGCTTTCTTT.

The V gene is TRBV5-1, the J gene TRBJ2-3; a possible D gene is TRBD1 (5 bases). The CDR3 covers 15 residues. CDR1 and CDR2 from the germline V gene are SGHRS and YFSETQ. Trimming took off 0 bases at V and 0 bases at J, with 8 bases between the two ends. CDR3 nucleotides: TGCGCCAGCAGCTTGGCGCGGACAAGCACAGATACGCAGTATTTT. Its translation: CASSLARTSTDTQYF.

V gene TRBV7-2 combines with J gene TRBJ2-3, with D perhaps matching TRBD1 or TRBD2 (5 bases each). Germline V gene lookup returns CDR1 SGHTA and CDR2 FQGNSA. The CDR3 has 15 amino acids. V lost 1 base and J 4 bases, leaving 12 bases between the germline ends. The CDR3 bases are TGTGCCAGCAGCTTAGATCGGGGCCCCTCAGATACGCAGTATTTT. It is translated as CASSLDRGPSDTQYF.

The V call is TRBV10-3, the J call TRBJ2-5, with a weak D call TRBD2 (5 bases). The J call may not be correct, given that the DNA end is closer to TRBJ2-7. This CDR3 region has 13 residues. Germline CDR1 reads ENHRY; CDR2 reads SYGVKD. CDR3 sequence reads: CAISAGSSYEQYF. The CDR3 nucleotides are TGTGCCATCAGTGCTGGGAGCTCCTACGAGCAGTACTTC.

The chain recombines TRBV7-9 with TRBJ2-1; D is unclear. Looked up from germline, CDR1 is SEHNR and CDR2 is FQNEAQ (reference sequence). V lost 5 bases to trimming and J lost 5 bases, with 4 bases between them. CDR3 length: 11 residues. Here the CDR3 DNA reads TGTGCCAGCAGCGAGGACAATGAGCAGTTCTTC. It is translated as CASSEDNEQFF. The full variable domain, completed using reference TRBV7-9 and TRBJ2-1, is DTGVSQNPRHKITKRGQNVTFRCDPISEHNRLYWYRQTLGQGPEFLTYFQNEAQLEKSRLLSDRFSAERPKGSFSTLEIQRTEQGDSAMYLCASSEDNEQFFGPGTRLTVL.

V gene TRBV5-4 combines with J gene TRBJ2-5; D is ambiguous. The J call may be in error: the DNA end matches TRBJ2-7 better. The CDR3 length is 13 residues. Germline V gives CDR1 SGHNT, CDR2 YYREEE (reference sequence). The CDR3 bases are TGTGCCAGCAGCTCGAAAGGAGCCTACGAGCAGTACTTC. Encoded protein: CASSSKGAYEQYF.

The chain combines TRBV19 with TRBJ1-2; tentatively, D is TRBD1 (6 bases). This CDR3 has 14 amino acids. Trimming removed 1 base at V and 6 bases at J, with 12 bases between. CDR1 and CDR2 (germline): LNHDA, SQIVND (reference sequence). CDR3 in amino acids: CASSIATGLDGYTF. CDR3 in DNA: TGTGCCAGTAGTATAGCGACAGGTCTGGATGGCTACACCTTC.

The CDR3, as DNA: TGTGCCAGCAGCTTTGCTGCGAACACTGAAGCTTTCTTT. Protein product: CASSFAANTEAFF. V and J are TRBV7-3 and TRBJ1-1; D call uncertain. V lost 3 bases, J lost 1 base, and 6 bases lay in between. This CDR3 has 13 amino acids. Germline V lookup: CDR1 SGHTA, CDR2 FQGTGA.

The rearrangement joins TRBV5-1 to TRBJ2-5, with 7 nucleotides matching TRBD2. The CDR3 is 16 amino acids. The germline gives CDR1 SGHRS, CDR2 YFSETQ. V trimming: 6 bases; J trimming: 0 bases; junction bases outside the gene matches: 11. CDR3 coding DNA: TGCGCCAGCACTGAGCGGGCTAGCGGTTACCAAGAGACCCAGTACTTC. Translation gives CASTERASGYQETQYF. Filled out from reference TRBV5-1 and TRBJ2-5, the complete variable domain reads KAGVTQTPRYLIKTRGQQVTLSCSPISGHRSVSWYQQTPGQGLQFLFEYFSETQRNKGNFPGRFSGRQFSNSRSEMNVSTLELGDSALYLCASTERASGYQETQYFGPGTRLLVL.

The chain couples TRBV28 to TRBJ1-4; D not certain. The CDR3 loop spans 15 amino acids. V dropped 6 bases and J dropped 8 bases, with 19 bases sitting between them. CDR1 and CDR2 (germline): MDHEN, SYDVKM. This CDR3 reads CASSLVPLGTEKLFF. The CDR3 nucleotides read TGTGCCAGCAGCCTCGTACCGCTCGGAACAGAAAAACTGTTTTTT.

This clone showed up just once. The chain employs TRBV14 and TRBJ2-1; the match to TRBD1 covers 9 bases. The CDR3 is 15 residues long. Germline trimming cut 7 bases from V and 2 bases from J; bases unmatched to any gene: 6. CDR1 and CDR2 (germline): SGHDN, FVKESK. CDR3 coding DNA: TGTGCCAGCACATTACGGACAGGGGCCTACAATGAGCAGTTCTTC. Its protein is CASTLRTGAYNEQFF.

This chain links TRBV4-1 with TRBJ2-1; D might be TRBD2 (6 bases). The CDR3 length is 17 residues. V was pared by 0 bases and J by 5 bases, with 17 bases between. Per the germline V gene, CDR1 is MGHRA and CDR2 is YSYEKL. CDR3 DNA: TGCGCCAGCAGCCAAGAATTTCGTCTAGCGTTCCACAATGAGCAGTTCTTC. Encoded protein: CASSQEFRLAFHNEQFF.

The chain employs TRBV5-1 and TRBJ1-1; D might be TRBD1 (5 bases). The CDR3 has 13 residues. Germline V gene data show CDR1 as SGHRS and CDR2 as YFSETQ. Trimming removed 5 bases at V and 2 bases at J, with 10 bases between. The CDR3 spells CASRYGGNTEAFF. The CDR3, as DNA: TGCGCCAGCAGATACGGGGGTAACACTGAAGCTTTCTTT.

As concerns this clone: In this CDR3 the conserved last residue, phenylalanine or tryptophan, is missing, so a read error is likely. The DNA is omitted, as the CDR3 cannot be located on it reliably, and the CDR3 follows TCRdb's listing. The J gene is TRBJ1-1, the V gene TRBV9; TRBD1, as called in the table, went unchecked against the DNA. The germline gives CDR1 SGDLS, CDR2 YYNGEE. The length of the CDR3 is 14 amino acids, counting both ends. Here the CDR3 reads CASSSLVPGTQNSS.

The CDR3 DNA reads as TGTGCCAGCAGCTTACCCGGGGGTGAAACTGAAGCTTTCTTT. Translating it yields CASSLPGGETEAFF. This chain uses TRBV11-1 with TRBJ1-1; D possibly corresponds to TRBD1 (5 bases). Germline V lookup: CDR1 SGHAT, CDR2 FQDESV (reference sequence). Trimming cost V 2 bases and J 5 bases, with 12 bases left between them. The CDR3 totals 14 residues.

The chain employs TRBV5-1 and TRBJ1-2, with a tentative D call TRBD1 (6 bases). The CDR3 totals 15 residues. The germline CDR1 and CDR2 sequences are SGHRS and YFSETQ. The V end lost 0 bases, the J end lost 4 bases, and 13 bases lay between the germline ends. The CDR3 DNA reads as TGCGCCAGCAGCTTGGCCCCAGGGGATCCCTATGGCTACACCTTC. It encodes CASSLAPGDPYGYTF. The whole variable domain, remainder taken from reference TRBV5-1 and TRBJ1-2, is KAGVTQTPRYLIKTRGQQVTLSCSPISGHRSVSWYQQTPGQGLQFLFEYFSETQRNKGNFPGRFSGRQFSNSRSEMNVSTLELGDSALYLCASSLAPGDPYGYTFGSGTRLTVV.

The V and J genes are TRBV5-1 and TRBJ2-2; 10 positions match TRBD1. V trimming: 4 bases; J trimming: 1 base; junction bases outside the gene matches: 4. Germline values: CDR1 SGHRS, CDR2 YFSETQ. The CDR3 contains 16 residues. In DNA form, the CDR3 reads TGCGCCAGCAGCGAAGACAGGGGGCAGAACACCGGGGAGCTGTTTTTT. Protein product: CASSEDRGQNTGELFF.

V gene TRBV7-9 combines with J gene TRBJ2-5; tentatively, D is TRBD1 or TRBD2 (5 bases each). With the DNA end fitting TRBJ2-7 better, the J assignment may be wrong. CDR1 and CDR2 from the germline V gene are SEHNR and FQNEAQ (reference sequence). The CDR3 has 16 residues. The CDR3 DNA is TGTGCCAGCAGCTTAGCCTTCCGGGACGGCCGCCACGAGCAGTACTTC. Amino acids: CASSLAFRDGRHEQYF.

This sequence joins TRBV5-5 and TRBJ2-6; the D is unclear. This CDR3 contains 14 residues. Germline V gene lookup returns CDR1 SGHKS and CDR2 YYEKEE (reference sequence). Trimming pared 5 bases from V and 2 bases from J, leaving 8 bases between. DNA of the CDR3: TGTGCCAGCAGTTTAGGAGCTGGGGCCAACGTCCTGACTTTC. Its translation is CASSLGAGANVLTF.

V and J are TRBV28 and TRBJ1-4, with D possibly TRBD1 on 5 matching bases. Germline V lookup: CDR1 MDHEN, CDR2 SYDVKM. There are 16 residues in the CDR3. V gave up 2 bases and J gave up 1 base, with 11 bases separating them. The CDR3 sequence: CASSLRGLGTNEKLFF. DNA of the CDR3: TGTGCCAGCAGTTTAAGGGGACTCGGAACTAATGAAAAACTGTTTTTT.

J is TRBJ1-2 and V is TRBV10-1; D remains unclear. There are 13 residues in the CDR3. Trimming cost V 3 bases and J 1 base, with 6 bases left between them. Germline V CDR1 and CDR2: WNHNN, SYGVQD (reference sequence). CDR3 DNA sequence: TGCGCCAGCAGTGACCGCCATAACTATGGCTACACCTTC. This gives the protein CASSDRHNYGYTF.

The chain employs TRBV27 and TRBJ2-5; D remains ambiguous. Judging by the DNA end, TRBJ2-7 fits better; the J call may be wrong. The germline V gene encodes CDR1 MNHEY and CDR2 SMNVEV (reference sequence). CDR3 length: 15 amino acids. CDR3 sequence: CASSFVYSRYYEQYF. CDR3 bases: TGTGCCAGCAGTTTTGTGTACAGCAGATACTACGAGCAGTACTTC.

This chain connects TRBV7-5 to TRBJ2-5; TRBD1 is the table's D call and was not checked against the DNA. TRBV7-5 is given as a pseudogene. The CDR3 covers 12 residues. In DNA, the CDR3 is TGTGTCAGGGGACAGGTCCCGGAGACCCAGTACTTC. This encodes CVRGQVPETQYF.

The chain has TRBV19 and TRBJ2-7, with D possibly TRBD1 on 6 matching bases. The germline V gene encodes CDR1 LNHDA and CDR2 SQIVND (reference sequence). This CDR3 is built from 14 residues. The V and J ends lost 6 bases and 4 bases respectively, with 16 bases between them. Written as DNA, the CDR3 is TGTGCCAGTAGCACAGGGCTACCAGCGTACGAGCAGTACTTC. This encodes CASSTGLPAYEQYF.

CDR3 bases: TGTGCCAGCAGCTTATTAATGGGGGCCCAAGAGACCCAGTACTTC. Amino acids: CASSLLMGAQETQYF. This chain joins TRBV11-2 and TRBJ2-5; D is perhaps TRBD1 (6 bases). Per germline, CDR1 SGHAT and CDR2 FQNNGV. CDR3 size: 15 residues. V lost 2 bases and J 1 base, leaving 11 bases between the germline ends.

In this sample, this clone turned up once. The chain recombines TRBV4-1 with TRBJ2-4, with TRBD2 as a possible D gene (5 bases). CDR3 length: 14 residues. Deletions cut 5 bases from V and 6 bases from J, with 14 bases between. In germline, CDR1 is MGHRA, CDR2 YSYEKL. The CDR3 is CASSSLAQRNIQYF. CDR3 nucleotides: TGCGCCAGCAGCTCCTTAGCGCAGAGAAACATTCAGTACTTC.

The genes are TRBV4-1 and TRBJ2-7, with TRBD1 as a possible D gene (6 bases). Germline assignment: CDR1 MGHRA and CDR2 YSYEKL. Trimming removed 5 bases at V and 4 bases at J, with 18 bases between. This CDR3 has 15 amino acids. CDR3 DNA sequence: TGCGCCAGCAGCTCCACCCCCACAGGGCGATACGAGCAGTACTTC. This codes for CASSSTPTGRYEQYF.